A selection of T cell receptor beta chains follows, all from one sample in a study of shared clonotypes between healthy human individuals. Using immunoSEQ multiplex PCR, the repertoire was profiled, and TCRdb retains in-frame clones only, with some absent. The sample shows 90,000 to 150,000 clones, 55% to 70% of them seen only once. The sequenced material came from memory CD8+ T cells sorted from blood. The origin of the receptors is a woman aged 25 to 39 in good health. Both conserved end residues are part of each CDR3. Each record gives: V gene, J gene, CDR3 protein.

v_call: TRBV7-9; j_call: TRBJ2-1; cdr3_aa: CASSPRGGSAYNEQFF
v_call: TRBV25-1; j_call: NA; cdr3_aa: CASSDTGRRDEQYF
v_call: TRBV4-1; j_call: TRBJ2-1; cdr3_aa: CASSQPGQVHNEQFF
v_call: TRBV7-2; j_call: TRBJ2-7; cdr3_aa: CASSSLSDRAHEYTYEQYF
v_call: TRBV11-2; j_call: TRBJ2-7; cdr3_aa: CASSLTGAGEQYF
v_call: TRBV5-1; j_call: TRBJ2-3; cdr3_aa: CATQGGSYTDTQYF
v_call: TRBV2; j_call: TRBJ2-7; cdr3_aa: CASSFFGGLGYEQYF
v_call: TRBV10-3; j_call: TRBJ2-3; cdr3_aa: CAISESSAPDTQYF
v_call: TRBV7-9; j_call: NA; cdr3_aa: CASSLGKGAEQYF
v_call: TRBV6-6; j_call: TRBJ2-7; cdr3_aa: CASSYSGTGTYEQYF
v_call: TRBV19; j_call: TRBJ1-1; cdr3_aa: CASSIEGLNTEAFF
v_call: TRBV29-1; j_call: TRBJ2-7; cdr3_aa: CSVETGNRASYEQYF
v_call: TRBV6-1; j_call: TRBJ2-7; cdr3_aa: CASSGTGYEQYF
v_call: TRBV2; j_call: TRBJ2-7; cdr3_aa: CASRTSGSSYEQYF
v_call: TRBV6-6; j_call: TRBJ1-5; cdr3_aa: CASSYADRLSNQPQHF
v_call: TRBV28; j_call: TRBJ2-7; cdr3_aa: CASSLSVSSYEQYF
v_call: TRBV5-1; j_call: TRBJ2-3; cdr3_aa: CASSFTETYSTDTQYF
v_call: TRBV28; j_call: TRBJ1-1; cdr3_aa: CASRPKTSGNTEAFF
v_call: TRBV27; j_call: TRBJ1-4; cdr3_aa: CASSPSPGGAGNEKLFF
v_call: TRBV4-1; j_call: TRBJ2-1; cdr3_aa: CASSQDRASAYNEQFF
v_call: TRBV6-1; j_call: TRBJ1-5; cdr3_aa: CASKVSQLSNQPQHF
v_call: TRBV7-8; j_call: TRBJ2-4; cdr3_aa: CASTPGGYAKNIQYF
v_call: TRBV18; j_call: TRBJ2-2; cdr3_aa: CASSPMDSGAGELFF
v_call: TRBV10-3; j_call: TRBJ2-7; cdr3_aa: CAISENGGSYEQYF
v_call: TRBV25-1; j_call: TRBJ2-2; cdr3_aa: CASSADRELFF
v_call: TRBV7-2; j_call: TRBJ2-2; cdr3_aa: CASSRRFANTGELFF
v_call: TRBV6-1; j_call: TRBJ2-4; cdr3_aa: CASSAVASLAKNIQYF
v_call: TRBV6-1; j_call: TRBJ1-1; cdr3_aa: CATMCCGGFGEAFF
v_call: TRBV19; j_call: TRBJ2-6; cdr3_aa: CASSIGQGEAGANVLTF
v_call: TRBV27; j_call: TRBJ2-5; cdr3_aa: CASSTRDRQETQYF
v_call: TRBV19; j_call: TRBJ1-1; cdr3_aa: CASSIATGQGVNTEAFF
v_call: TRBV27; j_call: TRBJ2-1; cdr3_aa: CASSGLFNEQFF
v_call: TRBV27; j_call: TRBJ2-3; cdr3_aa: CASSLEAGDLDTQYF
v_call: TRBV7-6; j_call: TRBJ2-5; cdr3_aa: CASSPMTEQETQYF
v_call: TRBV6-4; j_call: TRBJ1-2; cdr3_aa: CASSEGGNYGYTF
v_call: TRBV6-6; j_call: TRBJ2-1; cdr3_aa: CASSYSFNDNEQFF
v_call: TRBV6-1; j_call: TRBJ1-1; cdr3_aa: CASSEKENTEAFF
v_call: TRBV5-1; j_call: TRBJ2-1; cdr3_aa: CASSSGTSGRGNEQFF
v_call: TRBV7-8; j_call: TRBJ1-4; cdr3_aa: CASSLFGPDNEKLFF
v_call: TRBV4-2; j_call: TRBJ2-1; cdr3_aa: CASSQVQDNEQFF
v_call: TRBV7-3; j_call: NA; cdr3_aa: CASSLRSHEQYF
v_call: TRBV4-1; j_call: TRBJ2-6; cdr3_aa: CASSQEVGRLAVSGANVLTF
v_call: TRBV11-2; j_call: NA; cdr3_aa: CASSLGAGTYEQYF
v_call: TRBV30; j_call: TRBJ2-7; cdr3_aa: CAWSLGPLSYEQYF